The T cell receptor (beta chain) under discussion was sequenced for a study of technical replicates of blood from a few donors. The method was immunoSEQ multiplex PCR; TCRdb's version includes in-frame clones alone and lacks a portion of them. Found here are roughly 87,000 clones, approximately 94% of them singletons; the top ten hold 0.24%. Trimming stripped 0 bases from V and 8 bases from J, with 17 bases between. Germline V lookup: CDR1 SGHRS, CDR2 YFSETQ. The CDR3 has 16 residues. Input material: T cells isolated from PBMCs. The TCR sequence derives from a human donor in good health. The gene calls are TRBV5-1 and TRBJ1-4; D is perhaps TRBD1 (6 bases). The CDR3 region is CASSLDLQGSLEKLFF. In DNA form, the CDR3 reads TGCGCCAGCAGCTTGGACCTACAGGGCTCCTTAGAAAAACTGTTTTTT.